The next 9 T cell receptor beta chains were all read from a single sample in a study of PD-L1 blockade in urothelial cancer. Time point noted: pretreatment peripheral blood. Using immunoSEQ multiplex PCR, the repertoire was profiled, and TCRdb retains in-frame clones only, with some absent. The table records 30,000 to 35,000 clones, 84% of them present only once. This specimen consisted of PBMCs, obtained around atezolizumab (anti-PD-L1) treatment. These receptors all stem from a man aged 55 to 70 with urothelial cancer.

This chain joins TRBV9 and TRBJ1-5, with D perhaps TRBD1 (6 bases). The germline CDR1 and CDR2 sequences are SGDLS and YYNGEE. V was shortened by 7 bases and J by 0 bases, with 11 bases between the two germline ends. This CDR3 region has 14 residues. CDR3 region: CASGGGGSNQPQHF. The DNA of the CDR3 is TGTGCCAGCGGGGGCGGAGGTAGCAATCAGCCCCAGCATTTT.

The chain uses TRBV9 and TRBJ2-1; 10 bases fit TRBD2. Germline CDR1 SGDLS, CDR2 YYNGEE. The CDR3 totals 13 residues. V was clipped by 6 bases and J by 9 bases; unmatched bases: 6. Written as DNA, the CDR3 is TGTGCCAGCACAACTAGCGGGATTACTGAGCAGTTCTTC. Encoded protein: CASTTSGITEQFF.

This chain joins TRBV4-3 and TRBJ2-7; TRBD1 agrees at 10 bases. Germline V gene sequence: CDR1 LGHNA, CDR2 YSLEER. V was pared by 5 bases and J by 4 bases, with 11 bases of the junction left unmatched. The CDR3 is 16 amino acids. The CDR3 is CASSFSGTGETYEQYF. The CDR3 nucleotides are TGCGCCAGCAGCTTTTCCGGGACAGGGGAGACTTACGAGCAGTACTTC.

This clone counts as medium-sized (0.01 to 0.1%). The rearrangement uses TRBV5-1 and TRBJ2-5, with 8 bases matching TRBD1. V was clipped by 4 bases and J by 2 bases; unmatched bases: 4. The germline CDR1 and CDR2 sequences are SGHRS and YFSETQ. The CDR3 contains 14 residues. CDR3: CASSRGTGQETQYF. The CDR3 DNA is TGCGCCAGCAGCAGAGGGACAGGACAAGAGACCCAGTACTTC.

In this sample, this clone is medium-sized. J is TRBJ2-1 and V is TRBV7-9; D may be TRBD2 (5 bases). V was shortened by 5 bases and J by 6 bases, with 17 bases between the two germline ends. CDR3 length equals 15 residues. Germline CDR1 and CDR2: SEHNR and FQNEAQ (reference sequence). In nucleotides, the CDR3 is TGTGCCAGCAGCGATAAGAGGCGGGTTAGCAATGAGCAGTTCTTC. The encoded protein is CASSDKRRVSNEQFF.

In its sample, this clone is medium-sized (0.01 to 0.1%). V usage is TRBV6-6 and J usage is TRBJ2-7, with D tentatively TRBD2 (5 bases). The V gene lost 0 bases and the J gene lost 4 bases, with 7 bases spanning the gap. Germline loops: CDR1 MNHNY, CDR2 SVGAGI (reference sequence). The CDR3 covers 13 residues. The CDR3 loop reads CASSYSTGYEQYF. The DNA for the CDR3 is TGTGCCAGCAGTTACTCGACGGGGTACGAGCAGTACTTC.

The chain couples TRBV9 to TRBJ2-5; D gene ambiguous. V lost 2 bases, J lost 2 bases, and 16 bases lay in between. CDR1 and CDR2 from the germline V gene are SGDLS and YYNGEE. This CDR3 region has 16 residues. The DNA of the CDR3 is TGTGCCAGCAGCGTCACGGCCGCGGCAGCTCAAGAGACCCAGTACTTC. Protein: CASSVTAAAAQETQYF.

The CDR3 loop is CASSLYWGQSPLHF. The DNA for the CDR3 is TGTGCCAGCAGTTTATACTGGGGGCAATCACCCCTCCACTTT. The genes are TRBV28 and TRBJ1-6; D possibly corresponds to TRBD1 (6 bases). V lost 1 base, J lost 10 bases, and 11 bases lay in between. CDR3 size: 14 residues. Germline V gene sequence: CDR1 MDHEN, CDR2 SYDVKM.

The chain links TRBV6-5 to TRBJ1-2; 9 bases match TRBD1. Unmatched junction bases numbered 5, after V lost 6 bases and J lost 3 bases. Germline V gene lookup returns CDR1 MNHEY and CDR2 SVGAGI. There are 14 residues in the CDR3. As DNA, the CDR3 is TGTGCCAGCAGGAGGACAGGGGACGACTATGGCTACACCTTC. Protein: CASRRTGDDYGYTF.